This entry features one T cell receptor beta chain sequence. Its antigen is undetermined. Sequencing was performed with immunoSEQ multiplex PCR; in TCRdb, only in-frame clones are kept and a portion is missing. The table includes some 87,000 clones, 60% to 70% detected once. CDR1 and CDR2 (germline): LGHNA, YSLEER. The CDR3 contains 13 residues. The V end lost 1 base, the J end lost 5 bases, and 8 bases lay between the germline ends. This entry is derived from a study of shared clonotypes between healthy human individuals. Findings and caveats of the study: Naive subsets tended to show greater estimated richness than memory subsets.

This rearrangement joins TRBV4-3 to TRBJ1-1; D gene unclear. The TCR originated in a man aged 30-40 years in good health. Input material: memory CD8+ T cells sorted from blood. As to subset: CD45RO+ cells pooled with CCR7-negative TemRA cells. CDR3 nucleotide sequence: TGCGCCAGCAGCCAAGGTTTGCGGACTGAAGCTTTCTTT. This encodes CASSQGLRTEAFF.